The sequence of this T cell receptor (beta chain) was determined in a study of resident and recirculating memory T cells in vitiligo. Study-wide points: Non-conserved TCRs across sites and patients suggested distinct clones per lesion.

No change in lesions over the prior 6 months defined stable disease. Comment on this clone: The antigen is unknown.

Clones were read by immunoSEQ multiplex PCR, and TCRdb kept only the in-frame ones, dropping some. The data contain around 38,000 clones, roughly 91% of them singletons. With 0 bases removed from V and 4 bases from J, the gap between germline ends came to 15 bases. Germline-derived CDR1 and CDR2 are SGHNT and YYREEE (reference sequence). CDR3 length: 16 residues. Sequencing input: blood. The V gene is TRBV5-4, the J gene TRBJ2-3; possibly TRBD2 for D (6 bases). This TCR was sampled from a male donor with vitiligo. The CDR3 protein is CASSLDAGNGADTQYF. The CDR3 DNA reads as TGTGCCAGCAGCTTGGATGCGGGGAACGGGGCAGATACGCAGTATTTT.